The 21 T cell receptor beta chains reported below all come from one sample, sequenced in a study of CD8+CD57+ T cells in acquired aplastic anemia. For sequencing, patients were chosen who had shown expansion of CD8+CD57+ cells by flow cytometry. The use of genomic DNA as template underpinned the TCR beta VDJ and CDR3 profiling. Each CDR3 protein is one row after TCRdb ran MiXCR on the reads. The sample includes roughly 190,000 distinct CDR3 sequences, roughly half of them seen just once. Sequenced sample: sorted CD4+, CD8+, or CD8+CD57+ T cells (not recorded which) from PBMCs. These receptors all come from a human donor with aplastic anemia.

The chain has TRBV6-5 and TRBJ2-5, with TRBD2 matching over 7 bases. V shed 4 bases and J 4 bases; nucleotides not matched to a gene: 9. Germline V CDR1 and CDR2: MNHEY, SVGAGI. The CDR3 consists of 15 residues. CDR3 nucleotides: TGTGCCAGCAGTTCCCGGGGGGATCCAGGAGAGACCCAGTACTTC. Encoded protein: CASSSRGDPGETQYF.

This clonotype was seen only once. The rearrangement joins TRBV7-2 to TRBJ2-7; the D is unclear. V gave up 5 bases and J gave up 7 bases, with 15 bases separating them. Germline V CDR1 and CDR2: SGHTA, FQGNSA. This CDR3 spans 13 amino acids. The CDR3 DNA sequence: TGTGCCAGCAGCGGTCTTGGTAGCCGGGAGCAGTACTTC. Residues: CASSGLGSREQYF.

This clonotype was observed at least ten times. This chain links TRBV7-3 with TRBJ2-2, with 7 bases that match TRBD1. The CDR3 length is 16 residues. Unmatched junction bases numbered 7, after V lost 2 bases and J lost 4 bases. Germline V gives CDR1 SGHTA, CDR2 FQGTGA. The CDR3: CASSLLGTAFTGELFF. CDR3 nucleotide sequence: TGTGCCAGCAGCTTACTTGGGACAGCATTCACCGGGGAGCTGTTTTTT. The whole variable domain, filled in from reference TRBV7-3 and TRBJ2-2, reads GAGVSQTPSNKVTEKGKYVELRCDPISGHTALYWYRQSLGQGPEFLIYFQGTGAADDSGLPNDRFFAVRPEGSVSTLKIQRTERGDSAVYLCASSLLGTAFTGELFFGEGSRLTVL.

Details on this clonotype: A single base separates this from a much larger clone, so it may be a read error. This chain's CDR3 is CARIPPLGYTF. The CDR3 bases are TGTGCCAGGATACCCCCTCTTGGCTACACCTTC. J is TRBJ1-2 and V is TRBV10-3; no reliable D call. Trimming pared 10 bases from V and 7 bases from J, leaving 13 bases between. The CDR3 consists of 11 residues. CDR1 is ENHRY and CDR2 is SYGVKD in the germline V gene.

This clonotype appeared many times. The V and J genes are TRBV5-1 and TRBJ2-1; the D gene is possibly TRBD1 (6 bases). This CDR3 region has 14 residues. Between the trimmed V and J ends, which lost 2 bases and 7 bases, there was a span of 13 bases. CDR1 and CDR2 from the germline V gene are SGHRS and YFSETQ. The CDR3 nucleotides are TGCGCCAGCAGCTTCGGACAGCACGAGAATGAGCAGTTCTTC. It translates to CASSFGQHENEQFF.

This chain connects TRBV19 to TRBJ2-7; TRBD1 matches at 9 bases. Germline assignment: CDR1 LNHDA and CDR2 SQIVND (reference sequence). CDR3 size: 15 residues. V was pared by 6 bases and J by 3 bases, with 9 bases of the junction left unmatched. The CDR3 loop is CASRNNRGLGYEQYF. Here the CDR3 DNA reads TGTGCCAGTAGGAACAACAGGGGGCTGGGCTACGAGCAGTACTTC.

J is TRBJ2-2 and V is TRBV12-3 or TRBV12-4; either TRBD1 or TRBD2 may fit D (5 bases each). Between the trimmed V and J ends, which lost 6 bases and 2 bases, there was a span of 10 bases. This CDR3 region has 14 residues. DNA for the CDR3: TGTGCCAGCAGCGACGGGGACAACACCGGGGAGCTGTTTTTT. Translating it yields CASSDGDNTGELFF.

This clonotype was counted a few times. The rearrangement links TRBV10-3 to TRBJ2-5; D is possibly TRBD1 or TRBD2 (7 bases each). CDR3 size: 14 residues. The V and J ends lost 7 bases and 2 bases respectively, with 14 bases between them. Germline CDR1 and CDR2: ENHRY and SYGVKD. This CDR3 reads CAINPGGVQETQYF. The DNA for the CDR3 is TGTGCCATCAATCCAGGGGGGGTACAAGAGACCCAGTACTTC.

This clonotype has only a few counts. The chain has TRBV10-3 and TRBJ1-2; no firm D call. The germline V and J ends were trimmed by 8 bases and 8 bases, with 12 bases remaining between them. The CDR3 extends over 11 amino acids. Germline V gives CDR1 ENHRY, CDR2 SYGVKD. This chain's CDR3 is CAIDSGIGYTF. The CDR3 coding sequence is TGTGCCATCGACTCCGGGATCGGCTACACCTTC.

This rearrangement joins TRBV6-1 to TRBJ1-1; D may be TRBD1 (6 bases). Trimming cost V 5 bases and J 1 base, with 17 bases left between them. The CDR3 runs to 16 residues. Looked up from germline, CDR1 is MNHNS and CDR2 is SASEGT. DNA of the CDR3: TGTGCCAGCAGTCTGAAAACGGGACACCCGAACACTGAAGCTTTCTTT. This sequence encodes CASSLKTGHPNTEAFF.

V is TRBV11-1 and J is TRBJ2-1, with TRBD2 as a possible D gene (7 bases). V was cut by 1 base and J by 3 bases, with 16 bases left in between. The CDR3 runs to 17 residues. The germline V gene encodes CDR1 SGHAT and CDR2 FQDESV (reference sequence). The CDR3 sequence is CASSLGARGPLYNEQFF. The DNA of the CDR3 is TGTGCCAGCAGCTTAGGGGCGCGGGGGCCGCTCTACAATGAGCAGTTCTTC.

There are many counts of this clonotype. The V and J genes are TRBV5-8 and TRBJ2-7, with 10 bases lining up with TRBD2. The CDR3 is 15 amino acids. With 2 bases clipped from V and 6 bases from J, the junction kept 8 bases outside the gene matches. CDR1 SGHTS and CDR2 YDEGEE come from the germline V gene. The CDR3 DNA follows: TGTGCCAGCAGCTTATTCCTAGCGGGAGTCGGCGAGCAGTACTTC. Translating it yields CASSLFLAGVGEQYF.

V and J are TRBV19 and TRBJ1-5, with 11 bases lining up with TRBD1. The CDR3 has 18 amino acids. The junction had 12 bases not matched to a gene; V was cut back by 6 bases and J by 2 bases. Germline V CDR1 and CDR2: LNHDA, SQIVND (reference sequence). The CDR3 DNA reads TGTGCCAGTAGGGGCAGGACAGGGGGCGTCGTGGGCAATCAGCCCCAGCATTTT. It codes for CASRGRTGGVVGNQPQHF.

V gene TRBV2 combines with J gene TRBJ2-5, with D perhaps matching TRBD1 or TRBD2 (5 bases each). V shed 7 bases and J shed 5 bases, with 14 bases lying between them. CDR1 and CDR2 (germline): SNHLY, FYNNEI. The CDR3 runs 13 residues. CDR3 sequence reads: CASIKRGVETQYF. For the CDR3, the DNA is TGTGCCAGCATCAAGAGGGGTGTCGAGACCCAGTACTTC.

This clonotype was picked up a small number of times. The chain combines TRBV9 with TRBJ1-1, with no clear D. This CDR3 contains 12 residues. The germline V gene has CDR1 SGDLS and CDR2 YYNGEE. V lost 0 bases and J lost 7, with 7 bases in between. The CDR3 sequence is CASSVGGSEAFF. In DNA form, the CDR3 reads TGTGCCAGCAGCGTAGGAGGGAGTGAAGCTTTCTTT.

In nucleotides, the CDR3 is TGTGCCAGCAGTTTCGGGGTTAGCGGGCCCACCGGGGAGCTGTTTTTT. It translates to CASSFGVSGPTGELFF. The chain is built from TRBV12-3 or TRBV12-4 and TRBJ2-2; TRBD2 matches at 7 bases. The CDR3 loop spans 16 amino acids. V lost 3 bases to trimming and J lost 4 bases; unmatched junction nucleotides: 8.

The chain employs TRBV4-1 and TRBJ1-2; perhaps TRBD1 as D (6 bases). Germline V lookup: CDR1 MGHRA, CDR2 YSYEKL. Trimming removed 1 base from V and 5 bases from J, with 14 bases in between. The CDR3 contains 15 residues. Here the CDR3 reads CASSQVTGRGYGYTF. In DNA form, the CDR3 reads TGCGCCAGCAGCCAAGTAACGGGAAGGGGGTATGGCTACACCTTC.

The J gene is TRBJ2-7, the V gene TRBV11-2, with TRBD2 identical over 9 bases. The germline CDR1 and CDR2 sequences are SGHAT and FQNNGV. The CDR3 runs to 15 residues. The ends lost 2 bases at V and 7 bases at J; junction bases unmatched: 9. The CDR3 here is CASSLRRGGLVEQYF. The CDR3 bases are TGTGCCAGCAGCTTAAGGCGGGGGGGATTGGTTGAGCAGTACTTC.

This clonotype has a count of ten or more. The J gene is TRBJ1-2, the V gene TRBV20-1; 7 bases fit TRBD1. Germline V CDR1 and CDR2: DFQATT, SNEGSKA (reference sequence). The ends lost 3 bases at V and 2 bases at J; junction bases unmatched: 12. The CDR3 loop spans 16 amino acids. Here the CDR3 reads CSARGLGQRKNYGYTF. CDR3 DNA: TGCAGTGCTAGGGGTTTGGGACAGCGAAAAAACTATGGCTACACCTTC.

In this sample, this clonotype turned up many times. This chain joins TRBV6-2 or TRBV6-3 and TRBJ1-1, with D hard to call. Trimming took 7 bases from V and 8 from J, leaving 17 bases between them. The CDR3 extends over 13 amino acids. Germline values: CDR1 MNHEY, CDR2 SVGEGT. As DNA, the CDR3 is TGTGCCAGCATAAGAAGTAGTGGACGCGAAGCTTTCTTT. It codes for CASIRSSGREAFF.

This clonotype came up many times. V usage is TRBV2 and J usage is TRBJ1-5, with TRBD1 as a possible D gene (5 bases). V lost 8 bases, J lost 3 bases, and 11 bases lay in between. There are 13 residues in the CDR3. Per germline, CDR1 SNHLY and CDR2 FYNNEI. The CDR3 sequence: CASGTGFNQPQHF. Here the CDR3 DNA reads TGTGCCAGCGGAACAGGTTTCAATCAGCCCCAGCATTTT.